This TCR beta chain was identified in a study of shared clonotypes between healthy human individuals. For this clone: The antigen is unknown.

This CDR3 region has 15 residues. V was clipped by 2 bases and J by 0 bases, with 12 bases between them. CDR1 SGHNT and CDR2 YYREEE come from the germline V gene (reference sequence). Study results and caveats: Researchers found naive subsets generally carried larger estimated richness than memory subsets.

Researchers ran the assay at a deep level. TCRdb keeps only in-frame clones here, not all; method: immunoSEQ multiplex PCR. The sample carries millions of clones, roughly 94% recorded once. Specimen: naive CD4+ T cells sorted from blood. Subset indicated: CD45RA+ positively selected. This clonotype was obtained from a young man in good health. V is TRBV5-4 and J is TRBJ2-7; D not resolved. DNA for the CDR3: TGTGCCAGCAGCTTACCTCTCGGGCCCTCCTACGAGCAGTACTTC. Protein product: CASSLPLGPSYEQYF. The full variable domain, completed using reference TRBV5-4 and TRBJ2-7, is ETGVTQSPTHLIKTRGQQVTLRCSSQSGHNTVSWYQQALGQGPQFIFQYYREEENGRGNFPPRFSGLQFPNYSSELNVNALELDDSALYLCASSLPLGPSYEQYFGPGTRLTVT.